This is a list of T cell receptor beta chains from one sample in a study of blood T cell repertoires in COVID-19. The table came from immunoSEQ multiplex PCR; TCRdb's copy has only in-frame clones and leaves some out. The top ten clones hold 6.9% of a sample with about 190,000 clones, approximately 85% of them seen once. Sequenced sample: peripheral blood. The receptors here all came from an elderly man with COVID-19, enrolled during active disease. The CDR3 runs from the conserved cysteine through the conserved F or W. A D gene is named only where the DNA matches it firmly. Clone size is stated in some rows and not others, as once, few, many or a class when expanded.

abundance,j_gene,v_gene,d_gene,CDR3aa,CDR3nt
-,TRBJ2-5,TRBV7-2,TRBD1,CASSFSGTGGATQYF,TGTGCCAGCAGCTTTTCCGGGACAGGGGGGGCGACCCAGTACTTC
-,TRBJ1-1,TRBV25-1,TRBD1,CASSETRGRWTEAFF,TGTGCCAGCAGTGAAACCAGGGGGCGGTGGACTGAAGCTTTCTTT
few,TRBJ2-3,TRBV5-1,-,CASMIGQYTDTQYF,TGCGCCAGCATGATTGGGCAGTACACAGATACGCAGTATTTT
-,TRBJ2-7,TRBV11-1,-,CASSFSTRSEQYF,TGTGCCAGCAGTTTTTCTACTAGGTCCGAGCAGTACTTC
-,TRBJ2-1,TRBV19,TRBD1,CASSPDRGNEQFF,TGTGCCAGTAGCCCCGACAGGGGGAATGAGCAGTTCTTC
-,TRBJ2-5,TRBV23-1,-,CASSQSRSQVQETQYF,TGCGCCAGCAGTCAATCTAGATCACAGGTCCAAGAGACCCAGTACTTC
few,TRBJ1-2,TRBV7-8,-,CASSLGGRGGYGYTF,TGTGCCAGCAGCTTAGGTGGCAGGGGCGGCTATGGCTACACCTTC
once,TRBJ1-6,TRBV18,TRBD1,CASSLGQEGSPLHF,TGTGCCAGCTCACTCGGACAGGAGGGGTCACCCCTCCACTTT
-,TRBJ2-1,TRBV6-2/TRBV6-3,TRBD2,CASSYDVLAGVRSSYNEQFF,TGTGCCAGCAGTTACGATGTGCTAGCGGGGGTCAGGAGCTCCTACAATGAGCAGTTCTTC
-,TRBJ2-1,TRBV6-2/TRBV6-3,-,CASSYSRGHEQFF,TGTGCCAGCAGTTACTCTCGAGGCCATGAGCAGTTCTTC
-,TRBJ2-5,TRBV3-1/TRBV3-2,-,CASSQGGAETQYF,TGTGCCAGCAGCCAAGGCGGGGCAGAGACCCAGTACTTC
once,TRBJ2-5,TRBV7-7,TRBD1,CASSATGGQETQYF,TGTGCCAGCAGCGCTACAGGGGGCCAAGAGACCCAGTACTTC
-,TRBJ1-2,TRBV7-9,-,CASSLGRQDPYNYGYTF,TGTGCCAGCAGCTTAGGGAGACAGGACCCTTATAACTATGGCTACACCTTC
-,TRBJ2-3,TRBV18,TRBD2,CASSPGGSTDTQYF,TGTGCCAGCTCACCCGGGGGGAGCACAGATACGCAGTATTTT
-,TRBJ2-5,TRBV5-1,TRBD2,CASSFGNSGGTETQYF,TGCGCCAGCAGCTTCGGCAATAGCGGGGGGACGGAGACCCAGTACTTC
-,TRBJ1-4,TRBV5-1,-,CASSFSGTNEKLFF,TGCGCCAGCAGCTTTTCGGGAACTAATGAAAAACTGTTTTTT
once,TRBJ2-7,TRBV7-9,-,CASSSAVSTLFYEQYF,TGTGCCAGCAGCTCTGCGGTATCTACTCTTTTTTACGAGCAGTACTTC
-,TRBJ2-7,TRBV5-1,-,CASSSSDHDEQYF,TGCGCCAGCAGCAGTAGCGACCACGACGAGCAGTACTTC
-,TRBJ2-2,TRBV9,-,CASSAGQNTGELFF,TGTGCCAGCAGCGCGGGACAGAACACCGGGGAGCTGTTTTTT
-,TRBJ1-2,TRBV6-2/TRBV6-3,-,CASSYSFGAGGYTF,TGTGCCAGCAGTTACTCCTTTGGTGCCGGTGGCTACACCTTC
-,TRBJ1-4,TRBV21-1,-,CASSKDRGTEKLFF,TGTGCCAGCAGCAAGGACAGGGGAACCGAAAAACTGTTTTTT
-,TRBJ1-2,TRBV9,TRBD1,CASSVATGTGTYGYTF,TGTGCCAGCAGCGTAGCTACCGGGACAGGGACCTATGGCTACACCTTC
-,TRBJ2-2,TRBV5-6,TRBD2,CASSLATSGGYTGELFF,TGTGCCAGCAGCTTGGCGACTAGCGGGGGATACACCGGGGAGCTGTTTTTT
-,TRBJ1-2,TRBV6-5,-,CASSYLYSNPSYTF,TGTGCCAGCAGTTACTTGTACAGTAACCCGAGCTACACCTTC